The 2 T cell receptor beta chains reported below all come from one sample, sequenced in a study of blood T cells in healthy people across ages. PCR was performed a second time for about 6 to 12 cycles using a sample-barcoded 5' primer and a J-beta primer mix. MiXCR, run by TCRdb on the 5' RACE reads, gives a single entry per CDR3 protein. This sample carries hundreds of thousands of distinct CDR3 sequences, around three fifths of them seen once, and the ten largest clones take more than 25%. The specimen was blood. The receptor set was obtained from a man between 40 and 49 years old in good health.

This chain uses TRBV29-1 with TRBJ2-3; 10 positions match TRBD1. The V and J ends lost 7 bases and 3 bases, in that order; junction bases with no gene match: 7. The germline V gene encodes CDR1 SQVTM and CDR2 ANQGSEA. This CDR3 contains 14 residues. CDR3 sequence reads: CSGRQGAWTDTQYF. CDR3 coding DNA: TGCAGCGGGAGACAGGGGGCTTGGACAGATACGCAGTATTTT.

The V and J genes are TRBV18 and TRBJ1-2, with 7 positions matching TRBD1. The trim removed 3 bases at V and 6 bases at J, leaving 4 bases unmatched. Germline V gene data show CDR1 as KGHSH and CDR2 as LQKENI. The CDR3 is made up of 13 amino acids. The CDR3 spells CASSPQGVDGYTF. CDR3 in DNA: TGTGCCAGCTCACCGCAGGGGGTAGATGGCTACACCTTC.